The rows below give T cell receptor beta chains drawn from one sample of a study of T-cell memory formation after mild COVID-19. TCRdb itself ran the 5' RACE reads through MiXCR, one entry per CDR3 protein. This repertoire shows under 600,000 distinct CDR3 sequences, less than 25% found once; its top ten account for about 8.4%. The sample taken for sequencing was PBMCs or a T cell subset sorted from them (not recorded which). These receptors were taken from an adult woman who had mild COVID-19 (a few samples of this study predate the infection). Cell type and time point are not known. Each CDR3 is given with its conserved first and last residue. Each record gives: D gene, clone size, V gene, J gene, CDR3 protein, CDR3 DNA. A D gene is named only where the DNA matches it firmly. Not every row has a clone size; where given, it reads once, few, many or a size class.

d_call: NA; clone_size: NA; v_call: TRBV7-2; j_call: TRBJ1-6; cdr3_aa: CASSLAGTCNSPLHF; cdr3_nt: TGTGCCAGCAGCTTGGCAGGGACTTGTAATTCACCCCTCCACTTT
d_call: NA; clone_size: few; v_call: TRBV7-9; j_call: TRBJ2-1; cdr3_aa: CASSLEPQLVNEQFF; cdr3_nt: TGTGCCAGCAGCTTAGAGCCCCAGTTGGTTAATGAGCAGTTCTTC
d_call: TRBD1; clone_size: NA; v_call: TRBV6-5; j_call: TRBJ1-4; cdr3_aa: CASSYSIATGTGQVGLFF; cdr3_nt: TGTGCCAGCAGTTACTCGATTGCTACCGGGACAGGACAAGTAGGACTGTTTTTT
d_call: NA; clone_size: few; v_call: TRBV20-1; j_call: TRBJ2-7; cdr3_aa: CSARAGTSSYEQYF; cdr3_nt: TGCAGTGCTAGAGCTGGGACTTCCTCCTACGAGCAGTACTTC
d_call: NA; clone_size: NA; v_call: TRBV6-2/TRBV6-3; j_call: TRBJ2-1; cdr3_aa: CASTVYSYNEQFF; cdr3_nt: TGTGCCAGTACAGTTTATTCCTACAATGAGCAGTTCTTC
d_call: TRBD2; clone_size: few; v_call: TRBV10-3; j_call: TRBJ2-1; cdr3_aa: CAISPPGSGSNEQFF; cdr3_nt: TGTGCCATCAGCCCCCCCGGTAGCGGGAGCAATGAGCAGTTCTTC
d_call: TRBD2; clone_size: NA; v_call: TRBV6-2/TRBV6-3; j_call: TRBJ2-5; cdr3_aa: CASSSTVTGGETQYF; cdr3_nt: TGTGCCAGCAGTTCGACAGTCACGGGAGGAGAGACCCAGTACTTC
d_call: NA; clone_size: few; v_call: TRBV6-5; j_call: TRBJ2-1; cdr3_aa: CASSRGGTGNEQFF; cdr3_nt: TGTGCCAGCAGTCGAGGGGGAACCGGGAATGAGCAGTTCTTC
d_call: NA; clone_size: NA; v_call: TRBV5-4; j_call: TRBJ1-6; cdr3_aa: CASSSTLRDNSPLHF; cdr3_nt: TGTGCCAGCAGCTCGACGCTGAGAGATAATTCACCCCTCCACTTT
d_call: TRBD1; clone_size: NA; v_call: TRBV7-3; j_call: TRBJ2-1; cdr3_aa: CASSPSGTANNEQFF; cdr3_nt: TGTGCCAGCAGCCCCTCCGGGACAGCTAACAATGAGCAGTTCTTC
d_call: TRBD1; clone_size: NA; v_call: TRBV12-3/TRBV12-4; j_call: TRBJ1-2; cdr3_aa: CASSTPDREAYGYTF; cdr3_nt: TGTGCCAGCAGTACCCCGGACAGGGAAGCCTATGGCTACACCTTC
d_call: TRBD1; clone_size: few; v_call: TRBV7-8; j_call: TRBJ1-1; cdr3_aa: CASSPRTGANTEAFF; cdr3_nt: TGTGCCAGCAGCCCGCGGACAGGGGCTAACACTGAAGCTTTCTTT
d_call: NA; clone_size: few; v_call: TRBV7-3; j_call: TRBJ2-3; cdr3_aa: CASSPQGLLTDTQYF; cdr3_nt: TGTGCCAGCAGCCCCCAGGGACTGCTCACAGATACGCAGTATTTT
d_call: TRBD1; clone_size: few; v_call: TRBV29-1; j_call: TRBJ2-1; cdr3_aa: CSVLSGTGNNEQFF; cdr3_nt: TGCAGCGTTTTATCCGGGACAGGGAACAATGAGCAGTTCTTC
d_call: TRBD2; clone_size: NA; v_call: TRBV7-2; j_call: TRBJ2-7; cdr3_aa: CASSLLAGVRYEQYF; cdr3_nt: TGTGCCAGCAGCTTATTAGCGGGAGTGAGGTACGAGCAGTACTTC
d_call: TRBD2; clone_size: few; v_call: TRBV7-2; j_call: TRBJ2-3; cdr3_aa: CASSLAKLTSGNTDTQYF; cdr3_nt: TGTGCCAGCAGCTTAGCGAAGTTAACTAGCGGAAACACAGATACGCAGTATTTT
d_call: TRBD2; clone_size: NA; v_call: TRBV5-1; j_call: TRBJ2-1; cdr3_aa: CASSFGLAGGGTYNEQFF; cdr3_nt: TGCGCCAGCAGCTTCGGACTAGCGGGGGGCGGAACCTACAATGAGCAGTTCTTC
d_call: TRBD1; clone_size: NA; v_call: TRBV24-1; j_call: TRBJ2-1; cdr3_aa: CATSDPRDRDPDEQFF; cdr3_nt: TGTGCCACCAGTGACCCTCGGGACAGGGATCCGGATGAGCAGTTCTTC
d_call: NA; clone_size: NA; v_call: TRBV29-1; j_call: TRBJ1-2; cdr3_aa: CSVEYDTVENHGYTF; cdr3_nt: TGCAGCGTTGAATATGACACGGTAGAGAACCATGGCTACACCTTC
d_call: NA; clone_size: NA; v_call: TRBV7-9; j_call: TRBJ1-1; cdr3_aa: CASSAGGGPAFF; cdr3_nt: TGTGCCAGCAGCGCCGGTGGAGGGCCAGCTTTCTTT
d_call: TRBD1; clone_size: NA; v_call: TRBV24-1; j_call: TRBJ2-4; cdr3_aa: CATSDSRDSIAKNIQYF; cdr3_nt: TGTGCCACCAGTGATTCTCGGGACAGCATAGCCAAAAACATTCAGTACTTC
d_call: TRBD1; clone_size: few; v_call: TRBV19; j_call: TRBJ2-1; cdr3_aa: CASSKTGVGEQFF; cdr3_nt: TGTGCCAGTAGTAAAACAGGGGTCGGTGAGCAGTTCTTC
d_call: TRBD2; clone_size: many; v_call: TRBV5-1; j_call: TRBJ2-7; cdr3_aa: CASSLVAGSSYEQYF; cdr3_nt: TGCGCCAGCAGCTTGGTAGCGGGGTCATCCTACGAGCAGTACTTC
d_call: NA; clone_size: NA; v_call: TRBV19; j_call: TRBJ1-5; cdr3_aa: CASSIEGFGQPQHF; cdr3_nt: TGTGCCAGTAGTATAGAGGGCTTCGGTCAGCCCCAGCATTTT
d_call: NA; clone_size: few; v_call: TRBV5-1; j_call: TRBJ2-3; cdr3_aa: CASSLDAFSTDTQYF; cdr3_nt: TGCGCCAGCAGCTTGGATGCATTTAGCACAGATACGCAGTATTTT
d_call: NA; clone_size: NA; v_call: TRBV18; j_call: TRBJ1-2; cdr3_aa: CASSPGGVYSYGYTF; cdr3_nt: TGTGCCAGCTCACCCGGCGGGGTTTATAGCTATGGCTACACCTTC
d_call: NA; clone_size: NA; v_call: TRBV29-1; j_call: TRBJ2-6; cdr3_aa: CSVFGNSGANVLTF; cdr3_nt: TGCAGCGTTTTCGGGAACTCTGGGGCCAACGTCCTGACTTTC
d_call: TRBD1; clone_size: NA; v_call: TRBV7-9; j_call: TRBJ1-6; cdr3_aa: CASSPWDRGNSPLHF; cdr3_nt: TGTGCCAGCAGCCCTTGGGACAGGGGTAATTCACCCCTCCACTTT
d_call: NA; clone_size: few; v_call: TRBV9; j_call: TRBJ2-3; cdr3_aa: CASSVEGWTTSTDTQYF; cdr3_nt: TGTGCCAGCAGCGTAGAGGGGTGGACGACTAGCACAGATACGCAGTATTTT
d_call: NA; clone_size: NA; v_call: TRBV7-2; j_call: TRBJ1-6; cdr3_aa: CASSLVGGYSPLHF; cdr3_nt: TGTGCCAGCAGCTTAGTTGGCGGTTATTCACCCCTCCACTTT
d_call: TRBD1; clone_size: NA; v_call: TRBV27; j_call: TRBJ2-7; cdr3_aa: CASSWRPTGVEQYF; cdr3_nt: TGTGCCAGCAGTTGGCGACCTACAGGGGTCGAGCAGTACTTC
d_call: TRBD1; clone_size: NA; v_call: TRBV9; j_call: TRBJ1-2; cdr3_aa: CASSVAPGQGNYGYTF; cdr3_nt: TGTGCCAGCAGCGTTGCACCGGGACAGGGAAACTATGGCTACACCTTC
d_call: NA; clone_size: few; v_call: TRBV6-2/TRBV6-3; j_call: TRBJ2-7; cdr3_aa: CASSRLAYEQYF; cdr3_nt: TGTGCCAGCAGCCGACTAGCCTACGAGCAGTACTTC
d_call: NA; clone_size: NA; v_call: TRBV7-8; j_call: TRBJ1-1; cdr3_aa: CASSPRSGGRAEAFF; cdr3_nt: TGTGCCAGCAGCCCTAGATCCGGGGGGAGGGCTGAAGCTTTCTTT
d_call: NA; clone_size: NA; v_call: TRBV4-3; j_call: TRBJ2-7; cdr3_aa: CASSQVILASYEQYF; cdr3_nt: TGCGCCAGCAGCCAAGTGATTCTAGCGAGCTACGAGCAGTACTTC
d_call: NA; clone_size: NA; v_call: TRBV18; j_call: TRBJ1-1; cdr3_aa: CASSPTRGAEAFF; cdr3_nt: TGTGCCAGCTCCCCTACCCGGGGTGCTGAAGCTTTCTTT
d_call: NA; clone_size: few; v_call: TRBV13; j_call: TRBJ1-4; cdr3_aa: CASSLRAHGGKLFF; cdr3_nt: TGTGCCAGCAGCCTCCGGGCCCACGGCGGAAAACTGTTTTTT
d_call: NA; clone_size: few; v_call: TRBV24-1; j_call: TRBJ2-1; cdr3_aa: CATTDPGYNEQFF; cdr3_nt: TGTGCCACCACGGATCCAGGGTACAATGAGCAGTTCTTC
d_call: NA; clone_size: many; v_call: TRBV5-1; j_call: TRBJ2-1; cdr3_aa: CASSIGTPVREQFF; cdr3_nt: TGCGCCAGCAGCATCGGCACGCCGGTTCGCGAGCAGTTCTTC
d_call: NA; clone_size: NA; v_call: TRBV15; j_call: TRBJ2-3; cdr3_aa: CATSRGRGGVDTQYF; cdr3_nt: TGTGCCACCAGCAGAGGGAGAGGGGGGGTAGATACGCAGTATTTT
d_call: NA; clone_size: few; v_call: TRBV7-9; j_call: TRBJ2-5; cdr3_aa: CASRAVTETQYF; cdr3_nt: TGTGCCAGCAGGGCAGTTACAGAGACCCAGTACTTC
d_call: TRBD2; clone_size: NA; v_call: TRBV12-3/TRBV12-4; j_call: TRBJ2-2; cdr3_aa: CASSTSGTSGNTGELFF; cdr3_nt: TGTGCCAGCAGTACCTCCGGGACTAGCGGGAACACCGGGGAGCTGTTTTTT
d_call: TRBD1; clone_size: few; v_call: TRBV2; j_call: TRBJ1-1; cdr3_aa: CASSPRGQVPLNTEAFF; cdr3_nt: TGTGCCAGCAGTCCAAGGGGACAGGTGCCTTTGAACACTGAAGCTTTCTTT
d_call: TRBD1; clone_size: few; v_call: TRBV6-1; j_call: TRBJ2-7; cdr3_aa: CASSDWTGAQGEQYF; cdr3_nt: TGTGCCAGCAGTGATTGGACAGGGGCCCAGGGGGAGCAGTACTTC
d_call: NA; clone_size: NA; v_call: TRBV7-2; j_call: TRBJ1-2; cdr3_aa: CASSSPGTLSYGYTF; cdr3_nt: TGTGCCAGCAGCTCCCCCGGGACACTCTCCTATGGCTACACCTTC
d_call: NA; clone_size: few; v_call: TRBV6-6; j_call: TRBJ1-4; cdr3_aa: CASSLMWSQGGEKLFF; cdr3_nt: TGTGCCAGCAGTCTTATGTGGAGTCAGGGAGGAGAAAAACTGTTTTTT
d_call: TRBD2; clone_size: NA; v_call: TRBV7-2; j_call: TRBJ2-5; cdr3_aa: CASREGGTSGRETQYF; cdr3_nt: TGTGCCAGCAGAGAGGGCGGGACTAGCGGGAGAGAGACCCAGTACTTC
d_call: NA; clone_size: few; v_call: TRBV3-1; j_call: TRBJ2-7; cdr3_aa: CASSQATAEQYF; cdr3_nt: TGTGCCAGCAGCCAAGCGACTGCCGAGCAGTACTTC
d_call: TRBD1; clone_size: few; v_call: TRBV19; j_call: TRBJ1-1; cdr3_aa: CASRPTGENTEAFF; cdr3_nt: TGTGCCAGTAGACCAACAGGGGAGAACACTGAAGCTTTCTTT
d_call: NA; clone_size: NA; v_call: TRBV7-2; j_call: TRBJ2-5; cdr3_aa: CASSLVLGQSRGGETQYF; cdr3_nt: TGTGCCAGCAGCTTAGTCCTGGGACAGTCTCGGGGGGGAGAGACCCAGTACTTC
d_call: NA; clone_size: NA; v_call: TRBV11-2; j_call: TRBJ2-2; cdr3_aa: CASSLFRLGQLGELFF; cdr3_nt: TGTGCCAGCAGCTTATTCCGGTTGGGGCAGCTCGGGGAGCTGTTTTTT
d_call: TRBD1; clone_size: few; v_call: TRBV4-1; j_call: TRBJ1-2; cdr3_aa: CASSQGTGGLLNYGYTF; cdr3_nt: TGCGCCAGCAGCCAAGGGACAGGGGGCCTTCTCAACTATGGCTACACCTTC
d_call: NA; clone_size: few; v_call: TRBV4-3; j_call: TRBJ2-3; cdr3_aa: CASSQVASSDTQYF; cdr3_nt: TGCGCCAGCAGCCAAGTAGCTAGTTCAGATACGCAGTATTTT